This is a list of T cell receptor beta chains from one sample in a study of CD8 T cells in Susac syndrome. TCRdb passed the immunoSEQ multiplex PCR reads through MiXCR, listing each CDR3 protein once. Seen here are about 200,000 distinct CDR3 sequences, 85% to 95% observed once, and the top ten hold 0.082%. The specimen was CD4+ T cells from PBMCs. These TCRs come from a human donor with multiple sclerosis. The CDR3 runs from the conserved cysteine through the conserved F or W. Fields, in order: clone size, V gene, J gene, D gene, CDR3 DNA, CDR3 protein. A D gene is named only where the DNA matches it firmly. Part of the rows lack a size; the others show once, few, many or a class for expanded clones.

.	TRBV5-1	TRBJ2-5	.	TGCGCCAGCAGCGGTGGCCGGGAGTGGGAGACCCAGTACTTC	CASSGGREWETQYF
.	TRBV5-4	TRBJ1-1	TRBD1	TGTGCCAGCAGCGCCCCAGGACAGGGGCCTGAAGCTTTCTTT	CASSAPGQGPEAFF
.	TRBV9	TRBJ2-2	.	TGTGCCAGCAGCCCCAGACTGGGGGCGCAGGACACCGGGGAGCTGTTTTTT	CASSPRLGAQDTGELFF
.	TRBV27	TRBJ1-3	.	TGTGCCAGCAGGCTTCGGGGCCGCTCTGGAAACACCATATATTTT	CASRLRGRSGNTIYF
.	TRBV5-1	TRBJ1-6	.	TGCGCCAGCAGCACCGGGACCGACAGTAATTCACCCCTCCACTTT	CASSTGTDSNSPLHF
.	TRBV20-1	TRBJ2-5	TRBD2	TGCAGTGCTTCCCGGGACTATTCAGAGACCCAGTACTTC	CSASRDYSETQYF
.	TRBV18	TRBJ1-2	.	TGTGCCAGCTCACCAAGGAACCCTCAGGGGAAGGTTCACTATGGCTACACCTTC	CASSPRNPQGKVHYGYTF
.	TRBV30	TRBJ2-1	TRBD2	TGTGCCTGGAGTAGGCGGGGGGCCGGTAATGAGCAGTTCTTC	CAWSRRGAGNEQFF
.	TRBV25-1	TRBJ2-3	.	TGTGCCAGCAGTGAACAGGGATGGAGCACAGATACGCAGTATTTT	CASSEQGWSTDTQYF
.	TRBV6-4	TRBJ2-1	.	TGTGCCAGCAGCGCGGACAGCGGAGGTGAGCAGTTCTTC	CASSADSGGEQFF
.	TRBV15	TRBJ1-5	TRBD1	TGTGCCACCAGCAGAGGGCGGACAGGGGGAAGTCAGCCCCAGCATTTT	CATSRGRTGGSQPQHF
.	TRBV5-1	TRBJ2-4	TRBD1	TGCGCCAGCAGCTTGGGGACAGGGCAAAACATTCAGTACTTC	CASSLGTGQNIQYF
.	TRBV30	TRBJ1-1	.	TGTGCCTGGAGTGTCGGCAGGGCGGACACTGAAGCTTTCTTT	CAWSVGRADTEAFF
.	TRBV20-1	TRBJ1-1	.	TGCAGTCCCCGTGCCCAACGGGACACTGAAGCTTTCTTT	CSPRAQRDTEAFF
once	TRBV7-8	TRBJ1-2	.	TGTGCCAGCAGCGGTAGACTAACAGTGGGGTATGGCTACACCTTC	CASSGRLTVGYGYTF
.	TRBV29-1	TRBJ1-2	.	TGCAGCGTTGGATCCGGTTTGAATGGCTACACCTTC	CSVGSGLNGYTF
.	TRBV12-3/TRBV12-4	TRBJ2-3	TRBD2	TGTGCCAGCAGCCCGGGACTAGGCACAGATACGCAGTATTTT	CASSPGLGTDTQYF
.	TRBV6-5	TRBJ1-5	.	TGTGCCAGCAGTTACTCGAATTACCCAGAGCTCAATCAGCCCCAGCATTTT	CASSYSNYPELNQPQHF
.	TRBV30	TRBJ1-1	.	TGTGCCTGGACCCGGGACACTGAAGCTTTCTTT	CAWTRDTEAFF
once	TRBV3-1	TRBJ2-7	TRBD1	TGTGCCAGCAGCCCCGGGACAGAGGGCTACGAGCAGTACTTC	CASSPGTEGYEQYF